These 22 T cell receptor beta chains originate from one sample sequenced in a study of human T cells and chemical hapten exposure. The time point: patch test 2, 6 weeks after DPC sensitization. Treatment noted: therapeutic diphenylcyclopropenone sensitization with weekly scalp DPC. TCRdb used MiXCR to reprocess the RACE reads, holding one entry per CDR3 protein. This sample has just over 350,000 distinct CDR3 sequences, with roughly 6% found just once. The source material was whole blood, sampled in connection with sensitization to the hapten diphenylcyclopropenone (DPC). These receptors were collected from a woman aged 18 to 35 with alopecia areata. Some clones in this sample may be carry-over from other donors' samples.

V is TRBV5-6 and J is TRBJ2-1, with 8 bases aligning to TRBD1. CDR3 length equals 15 residues. V shed 2 bases, J shed 4 bases, and the junction held 5 bases outside the gene matches. Germline V gene lookup returns CDR1 SGHDT and CDR2 YYEEEE. CDR3 residues: CASSFKGQVYNEQFF. The CDR3 DNA reads as TGTGCCAGCAGCTTTAAGGGACAGGTATACAATGAGCAGTTCTTC. Full variable domain (outside the CDR3, taken from reference TRBV5-6 and TRBJ2-1): DAGVTQSPTHLIKTRGQQVTLRCSPKSGHDTVSWYQQALGQGPQFIFQYYEEEERQRGNFPDRFSGHQFPNYSSELNVNALLLGDSALYLCASSFKGQVYNEQFFGPGTRLTVL.

This clonotype has just a few counts. V and J are TRBV5-5 and TRBJ2-5; either TRBD1 or TRBD2 may fit D (5 bases each). Germline V gives CDR1 SGHKS, CDR2 YYEKEE (reference sequence). The CDR3 length is 15 residues. The V end lost 4 bases, the J end lost 4 bases, and 17 bases lay between the germline ends. The CDR3 DNA sequence: TGTGCCAGCAGCCCTGTTGGCAGAGGGGCAGAGACCCAGTACTTC. Its translation: CASSPVGRGAETQYF. Full variable domain (outside the CDR3, taken from reference TRBV5-5 and TRBJ2-5): DAGVTQSPTHLIKTRGQQVTLRCSPISGHKSVSWYQQVLGQGPQFIFQYYEKEERGRGNFPDRFSARQFPNYSSELNVNALLLGDSALYLCASSPVGRGAETQYFGPGTRLLVL.

This clonotype was observed at least ten times. V usage is TRBV9 and J usage is TRBJ2-1, with TRBD2 identical over 12 bases. With 0 bases clipped from V and 4 bases from J, the junction kept 2 bases outside the gene matches. This CDR3 comprises 16 residues. The germline CDR1 and CDR2 sequences are SGDLS and YYNGEE. The CDR3 DNA follows: TGTGCCAGCAGCGTAGGTACTAGCGGGGGGTACAATGAGCAGTTCTTC. It codes for CASSVGTSGGYNEQFF.

The rearrangement links TRBV10-3 to TRBJ2-3; 9 positions agree with TRBD2. After removal of 6 bases from V and 2 bases from J, the junction contained 9 bases not matched to a gene. Per the germline V gene, CDR1 is ENHRY and CDR2 is SYGVKD. The CDR3 sequence is 16 residues long. Here the CDR3 reads CAIRPTSGGFTDTQYF. CDR3 in DNA: TGTGCCATCAGACCGACTAGCGGAGGGTTCACAGATACGCAGTATTTT.

The chain carries TRBV6-6 and TRBJ1-5, with 9 bases identical to TRBD1. The CDR3 has 17 residues. Trimming removed 6 bases from V and 1 base from J; junction bases left unmatched: 10. Germline V CDR1 and CDR2: MNHNY, SVGAGI (reference sequence). In nucleotides, the CDR3 is TGTGCCAGCAGCCCCGGGACAGGGCTGGGGAGCAATCAGCCCCAGCATTTT. The encoded protein is CASSPGTGLGSNQPQHF.

This clonotype was counted only a few times. The CDR3 loop reads CSASETPYEQYF. The CDR3 DNA follows: TGCAGTGCTAGTGAGACGCCCTACGAGCAGTACTTC. The chain is built from TRBV20-1 and TRBJ2-7; no firm D call. This CDR3 has 12 amino acids. Between the trimmed V and J ends, which lost 3 bases and 2 bases, there was a span of 8 bases. Looked up from germline, CDR1 is DFQATT and CDR2 is SNEGSKA (reference sequence).

This clonotype was counted only a few times. V is TRBV5-1 and J is TRBJ1-2; D is perhaps TRBD1 (6 bases). Trimming removed 4 bases at V and 2 bases at J, with 12 bases between. CDR3 length: 14 amino acids. Germline V gene lookup returns CDR1 SGHRS and CDR2 YFSETQ. The CDR3 sequence: CASSTDSLNYGYTF. In DNA, the CDR3 is TGCGCCAGCAGCACGGACAGCCTGAACTATGGCTACACCTTC. The full variable domain, rest sourced from reference TRBV5-1 and TRBJ1-2, is KAGVTQTPRYLIKTRGQQVTLSCSPISGHRSVSWYQQTPGQGLQFLFEYFSETQRNKGNFPGRFSGRQFSNSRSEMNVSTLELGDSALYLCASSTDSLNYGYTFGSGTRLTVV.

This clonotype was observed many times. The chain has TRBV7-8 and TRBJ2-4; D gene uncertain. Per germline, CDR1 SGHVS and CDR2 FQNEAQ. The CDR3 covers 17 residues. V lost 5 bases and J lost 0, with 17 bases in between. The CDR3 loop reads CASSPMTPPLAKNIQYF. The CDR3 nucleotides are TGTGCCAGCAGCCCCATGACTCCTCCATTAGCCAAAAACATTCAGTACTTC.

This chain uses TRBV12-3 or TRBV12-4 with TRBJ1-2; 7 bases match TRBD1. J lost 6 bases, V lost 5 bases, and 3 bases had no gene match. CDR3 size: 12 residues. CDR3 loop: CASSHTGDGYTF. In DNA form, the CDR3 reads TGTGCCAGCAGTCATACAGGGGATGGCTACACCTTC.

Many counts were recorded for this clonotype. The chain carries TRBV15 and TRBJ1-1, with D hard to call. The germline gives CDR1 LNHNV, CDR2 YYDKDF (reference sequence). V lost 0 bases and J lost 6, with 14 bases in between. This CDR3 region has 15 residues. CDR3 loop: CATSRDQIKVAEAFF. The CDR3 DNA reads TGTGCCACCAGCAGAGATCAGATCAAAGTAGCTGAAGCTTTCTTT. The full variable domain, rest sourced from reference TRBV15 and TRBJ1-1, is DAMVIQNPRYQVTQFGKPVTLSCSQTLNHNVMYWYQQKSSQAPKLLFHYYDKDFNNEADTPDNFQSRRPNTSFCFLDIRSPGLGDTAMYLCATSRDQIKVAEAFFGQGTRLTVV.

V usage is TRBV15 and J usage is TRBJ2-3; D ambiguous. Trimming cost V 0 bases and J 1 base, with 14 bases left between them. CDR1 LNHNV and CDR2 YYDKDF come from the germline V gene (reference sequence). The CDR3 has 17 amino acids. The CDR3 bases are TGTGCCACCAGCAGAGATTCAAGACAAAGGCGCACAGATACGCAGTATTTT. It yields the protein CATSRDSRQRRTDTQYF.

This clonotype was seen at least ten times. The gene calls are TRBV10-3 and TRBJ1-6; a weak D match, TRBD1 (6 bases). The germline V and J ends were trimmed by 2 bases and 9 bases, with 14 bases remaining between them. Per the germline V gene, CDR1 is ENHRY and CDR2 is SYGVKD. The CDR3 runs to 15 residues. The CDR3, as DNA: TGTGCCATCAGTGAGGCCCAGGGGAAGAGTTCACCCCTCCACTTT. Translated: CAISEAQGKSSPLHF.

The chain combines TRBV20-1 with TRBJ1-1; D is ambiguous. The CDR3 runs 14 residues. CDR1 DFQATT and CDR2 SNEGSKA come from the germline V gene (reference sequence). The V gene lost 0 bases and the J gene lost 1 base, with 9 bases spanning the gap. The CDR3, as DNA: TGCAGTGCTAGAGATTTTTTGGGGAACACTGAAGCTTTCTTT. This gives the protein CSARDFLGNTEAFF.

This clonotype was recorded many times. The V call is TRBV28, the J call TRBJ1-5, with D possibly TRBD1 on 5 matching bases. The V and J ends lost 7 bases and 0 bases respectively, with 16 bases between them. Germline V gives CDR1 MDHEN, CDR2 SYDVKM. This CDR3 region has 16 residues. CDR3 region: CASNQGKDPSNQPQHF. CDR3 bases: TGTGCCAGCAATCAGGGAAAGGATCCTAGCAATCAGCCCCAGCATTTT.

This clonotype was counted at least ten times. This chain joins TRBV5-5 and TRBJ1-6; no clear D gene. The CDR3 is 16 amino acids. Germline V lookup: CDR1 SGHKS, CDR2 YYEKEE (reference sequence). V lost 2 bases to trimming and J lost 13 bases, with 22 bases between them. CDR3 nucleotides: TGTGCCAGCAGCTTTTCCTCCGGCGCCAACTTTCCCCCCCTCCACTTT. This sequence encodes CASSFSSGANFPPLHF.

A few counts support this clonotype. J is TRBJ1-4 and V is TRBV6-6; D remains ambiguous. The CDR3 has 15 amino acids. Germline lookup yields CDR1 MNHNY and CDR2 SVGAGI (reference sequence). Trimming stripped 0 bases from V and 5 bases from J, with 10 bases between. CDR3 sequence reads: CASSYSSRVNEKLFF. The CDR3 region has the DNA TGTGCCAGCAGTTACTCGTCCAGAGTGAATGAAAAACTGTTTTTT.

In its sample, this clonotype was seen a few times. V gene TRBV6-1 combines with J gene TRBJ1-5; 8 bases are shared with TRBD1. V was clipped by 4 bases and J by 2 bases; unmatched bases: 4. In germline, CDR1 is MNHNS, CDR2 SASEGT. This CDR3 is built from 15 residues. The CDR3 region has the DNA TGTGCCAGCAGTGTGGGACAGGCAGGCAATCAGCCCCAGCATTTT. Its protein product is CASSVGQAGNQPQHF.

This clonotype was counted between two and nine times. J is TRBJ1-3 and V is TRBV10-3; D is undetermined. The CDR3 runs 11 residues. V shed 8 bases and J shed 0 bases, with 2 bases lying between them. Per the germline V gene, CDR1 is ENHRY and CDR2 is SYGVKD. For the CDR3, the DNA is TGTGCCATCTTCTCTGGAAACACCATATATTTT. Translating it yields CAIFSGNTIYF.

The genes are TRBV12-3 or TRBV12-4 and TRBJ1-1; possibly TRBD1 for D (5 bases). The CDR3 length is 13 residues. V lost 8 bases and J 1 base, leaving 11 bases between the germline ends. DNA of the CDR3: TGTGCCAGCGGAATGGGGGGGAACACTGAAGCTTTCTTT. It translates to CASGMGGNTEAFF.

This clonotype was recorded a few times. The genes are TRBV27 and TRBJ2-7, with D uncertain. This CDR3 has 14 amino acids. V was shortened by 4 bases and J by 3 bases, with 13 bases between the two germline ends. Germline CDR1 MNHEY, CDR2 SMNVEV (reference sequence). CDR3 DNA sequence: TGTGCCAGCAGTTCCATTGGACGGAGCTACGAGCAGTACTTC. Encoded protein: CASSSIGRSYEQYF.

This clonotype was observed many times. This sequence joins TRBV6-2 or TRBV6-3 and TRBJ2-2; D may be TRBD1 (5 bases). Germline V CDR1 and CDR2: MNHEY, SVGEGT. The CDR3 is 14 residues long. V shed 7 bases and J shed 2 bases, with 11 bases lying between them. The CDR3 nucleotides read TGTGCCAGCACGCCCAGGGAAAACACCGGGGAGCTGTTTTTT. Translated: CASTPRENTGELFF.

About this clonotype: One junction end does not reproduce the germline sequence, and a read error may be involved. This chain joins TRBV10-3 and TRBJ1-1, with TRBD1 as a possible D gene (5 bases). The germline gives CDR1 ENHRY, CDR2 SYGVKD. The CDR3 loop spans 13 amino acids. The CDR3 loop reads CAFSGQGNTEAFF. CDR3 sequence (DNA): TGTGCCTTCAGTGGCCAGGGGAACACTGAAGCTTTCTTT.